The source of this TCR beta chain is a study of T cells in Graves' hyperthyroidism and ophthalmopathy. Looking at the study overall: Prior to any treatment, at the point of initial diagnosis, peripheral blood was collected.

Study results and limitations: Peripheral blood also featured most of the thyroid clonotypes expanded above 0.001. Before onset, ophthalmopathy was predicted by the model a median around 6.2 months earlier.

The CDR3 extends over 11 amino acids. CDR1 and CDR2 from the germline V gene are DFQATT and SNEGSKA (reference sequence). The source material, RNA transcripts, was used to amplify TCR beta CDR3 regions. Researchers ran a first-round RT-PCR on the TCR CDR3 using the HTBI primer set. TCRdb called the multiplex PCR reads again in MiXCR, with one record for every CDR3 protein. Here the sample spans about 260,000 distinct CDR3 sequences, less than 20% being singletons. At least ten counts were recorded for this clonotype. What it binds is not known. This clonotype was obtained from a woman between 18 and 29 years old with Graves' ophthalmopathy. This chain connects TRBV20-1 to TRBJ2-1; D call uncertain. Source material: blood. The CDR3 spells CIWDSVGEQFF. CDR3 in DNA: TGCATCTGGGATTCGGTTGGGGAGCAGTTCTTC.